This T cell receptor (delta chain) was identified in a study of γδ T cells in repeated Plasmodium falciparum infection. In this sample, this clone turned up many times. A far bigger clonotype differs at one base, so this is likely a read error. The identical CDR3 is also encoded by other nucleotide sequences in the sample. TCRdb ran CATT on the multiplex PCR reads. The sample gives about 50,000 delta-chain clones, roughly 2% of which show up once; 20% to 25% is in the top ten. The clonotype comes from a pool of human donors (malaria-infected and uninfected, not separated). Sequencing was performed on gamma-delta T cells from blood.

The CDR3 is CACDKVPNLSWDTRQMFF. The DNA for the CDR3 is TGTGCCTGCGACAAGGTACCCAATCTCTCCTGGGACACCCGACAGATGTTTTTC. The chain employs TRDV2 and TRDJ3; D not certain. The J gene is not listed in TCRdb, so it was assigned here from a DNA match to germline. The CDR3 sequence is 18 residues long. Germline V lookup: CDR1 GEAIGNYY, CDR2 EKD.